This is a list of T cell receptor beta chains from one sample in a study of blood T cell repertoires in COVID-19. Sequencing used immunoSEQ multiplex PCR; TCRdb keeps in-frame clones, though not all of them. This table has around 470,000 clones, roughly 89% appearing once. The sequencing input was peripheral blood. The receptors were gathered from a man aged 18 to 30 with COVID-19, enrolled during active disease. The CDR3 runs from the conserved cysteine through the conserved F or W. The D gene is left open where the match is weak. Clone size is given for some rows only: seen once, a few or many times, or a class if the clone is expanded.

abundance	v_gene	d_gene	j_gene	CDR3nt	CDR3aa
.	TRBV6-1	.	TRBJ1-6	TGTGCCAGCAGTGAAGCGGGGAGTGGAGGGTCACCCCTCCACTTT	CASSEAGSGGSPLHF
.	TRBV3-1/TRBV3-2	TRBD1	TRBJ1-4	TGTGCCAGCAGCCAAGCAGGGGGTGGTAGGTCTAATGAAAAACTGTTTTTT	CASSQAGGGRSNEKLFF
.	TRBV18	.	TRBJ2-7	TGTGCCAGCTCACCTTCACTAGGACGGCAAGGCGAGCAGTACTTC	CASSPSLGRQGEQYF
.	TRBV19	.	TRBJ1-5	TGTGCCAGTAGTTGGGGGGGGCGGAGCAATCAGCCCCAGCATTTT	CASSWGGRSNQPQHF
.	TRBV18	.	TRBJ1-6	TGTGCCAGCTCACCACTAGGGACTGGAATATCGAATTCACCCCTCCACTTT	CASSPLGTGISNSPLHF
.	TRBV2	.	TRBJ2-5	TGTGCCAGCCGTTGGGGAGGAGAGACCCAGTACTTC	CASRWGGETQYF
once	TRBV6-2/TRBV6-3	.	TRBJ1-3	TGTGCCAGCAGTTCCCCGAGGAGGGTTGGTGGAAACACCATATATTTT	CASSSPRRVGGNTIYF
.	TRBV5-1	.	TRBJ1-1	TGCGCCAGCAGCTTTACCAGGGGCCTCTCCGTCGAAGCTTTCTTT	CASSFTRGLSVEAFF
.	TRBV19	TRBD1	TRBJ2-1	TGTGCCAGTACCCGCCGGGACAGCTCCTACAATGAGCAGTTCTTC	CASTRRDSSYNEQFF
.	TRBV7-8	.	TRBJ2-5	TGTGCCAGCAGCTCTTGGGCCAAAGAGACCCAGTACTTC	CASSSWAKETQYF
.	TRBV24-1	.	TRBJ2-1	TGTGCCACCAGATACAGGAGGGGAAATGAGCAGTTCTTC	CATRYRRGNEQFF
.	TRBV7-2	.	TRBJ2-3	TGTGCCAGCAGCCCCCGGCCAGGATACACAGATACGCAGTATTTT	CASSPRPGYTDTQYF
once	TRBV30	.	TRBJ2-7	TGTGCCTGGGAGAAGAGCGCCTACGAGCAGTACTTC	CAWEKSAYEQYF
.	TRBV19	.	TRBJ1-1	TGTGCCAGTAGTATAGTGGGAGACACTGAAGCTTTCTTT	CASSIVGDTEAFF
.	TRBV5-1	.	TRBJ2-2	TGCGCCAGCCGTACAGACCGGAACACCGGGGAGCTGTTTTTT	CASRTDRNTGELFF
.	TRBV2	.	TRBJ1-2	TGTGCCAGCGGAGGGGAGGGCGGTGGCTACACCTTC	CASGGEGGGYTF
.	TRBV7-7	TRBD1	TRBJ2-7	TGTGCCAGCAGCTTCGGGACAGGGTCCTACGAGCAGTACTTC	CASSFGTGSYEQYF
.	TRBV5-1	.	TRBJ1-1	TGCGCCAGCAGCTTGGAACAGGGTGTCACTGAAGCTTTCTTT	CASSLEQGVTEAFF
.	TRBV24-1	.	TRBJ2-4	TGTGCCACCCTCCCCGGGGGGCTACACATTCAGTACTTC	CATLPGGLHIQYF
.	TRBV11-3	TRBD1	TRBJ2-7	TGTGCCAGCAGCTTAGGTGGGGTTCGGGACAGGGAGCGCTACGAGCAGTACTTC	CASSLGGVRDRERYEQYF
.	TRBV18	.	TRBJ2-3	TGTGCCAGCTCACCCTTCGGTGAGAATACGCAGTATTTT	CASSPFGENTQYF
.	TRBV14	.	TRBJ1-6	TGTGCCAGCAGTCGCCTTGGGGGCTACTCCTATAATTCACCCCTCCACTTT	CASSRLGGYSYNSPLHF
few	TRBV5-6	TRBD2	TRBJ2-3	TGTGCCAGCAGCTTGTTCGGGACGGGGGGAGCTAGCACAGATACGCAGTATTTT	CASSLFGTGGASTDTQYF
once	TRBV6-2/TRBV6-3	TRBD1	TRBJ1-2	TGTGCCAGCAGTACAGGGGGCGGCTACACCTTC	CASSTGGGYTF
many	TRBV2	TRBD2	TRBJ2-1	TGTGCCAGCAGAGCTAGCGGGGGATCCTACAATGAGCAGTTCTTC	CASRASGGSYNEQFF
.	TRBV20-1	.	TRBJ2-2	TGCAGTGCTTGGGCAACCGGGGAGCTGTTTTTT	CSAWATGELFF
.	TRBV6-5	.	TRBJ2-7	TGTGCCAGCACCCAAAATAGAATCCGGGGAGAGCAGTACTTC	CASTQNRIRGEQYF
.	TRBV6-5	TRBD1	TRBJ1-6	TGTGCCAGCAGTCCCGGACAGGGCGATAATTCACCCCTCCACTTT	CASSPGQGDNSPLHF